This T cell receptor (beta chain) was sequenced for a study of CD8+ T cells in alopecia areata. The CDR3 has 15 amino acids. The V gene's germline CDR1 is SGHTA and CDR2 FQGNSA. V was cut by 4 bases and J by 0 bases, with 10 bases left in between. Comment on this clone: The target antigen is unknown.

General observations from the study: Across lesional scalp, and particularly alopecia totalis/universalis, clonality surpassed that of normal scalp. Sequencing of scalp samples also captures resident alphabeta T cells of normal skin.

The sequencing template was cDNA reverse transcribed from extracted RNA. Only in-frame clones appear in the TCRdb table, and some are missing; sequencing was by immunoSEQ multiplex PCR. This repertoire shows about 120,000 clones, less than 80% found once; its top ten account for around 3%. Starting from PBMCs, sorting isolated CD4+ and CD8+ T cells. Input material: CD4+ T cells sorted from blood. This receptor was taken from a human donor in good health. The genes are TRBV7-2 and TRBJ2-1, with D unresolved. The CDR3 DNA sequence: TGTGCCAGCAGCTCCCCTCCGGGCTCCTACAATGAGCAGTTCTTC. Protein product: CASSSPPGSYNEQFF.